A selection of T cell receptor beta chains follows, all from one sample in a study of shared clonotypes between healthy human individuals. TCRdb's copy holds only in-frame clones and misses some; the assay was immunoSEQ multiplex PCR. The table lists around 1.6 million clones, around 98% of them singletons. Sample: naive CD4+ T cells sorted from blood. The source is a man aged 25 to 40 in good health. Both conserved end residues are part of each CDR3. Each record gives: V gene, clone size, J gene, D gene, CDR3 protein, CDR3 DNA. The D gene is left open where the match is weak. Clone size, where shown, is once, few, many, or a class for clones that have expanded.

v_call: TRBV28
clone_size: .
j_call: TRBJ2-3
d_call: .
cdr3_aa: CASSRGGSTDTQYF
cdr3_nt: TGTGCCAGCAGTCGGGGCGGGAGCACAGATACGCAGTATTTT

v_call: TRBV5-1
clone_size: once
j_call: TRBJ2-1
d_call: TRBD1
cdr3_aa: CASVSDRGYNEQFF
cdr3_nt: TGCGCCAGCGTCTCGGACAGGGGTTACAATGAGCAGTTCTTC

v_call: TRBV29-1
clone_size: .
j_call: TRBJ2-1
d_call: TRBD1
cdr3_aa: CSCGTGGFNEQFF
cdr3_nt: TGCAGCTGTGGGACAGGGGGTTTCAATGAGCAGTTCTTC

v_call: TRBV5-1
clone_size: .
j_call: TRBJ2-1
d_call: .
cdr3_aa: CASSFIQDFAYNEQFF
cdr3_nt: TGCGCCAGCAGCTTTATCCAGGATTTTGCCTACAATGAGCAGTTCTTC

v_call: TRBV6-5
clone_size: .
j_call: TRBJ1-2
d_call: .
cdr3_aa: CASFSAIYGYTF
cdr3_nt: TGTGCCAGCTTCTCTGCGATCTATGGCTACACCTTC

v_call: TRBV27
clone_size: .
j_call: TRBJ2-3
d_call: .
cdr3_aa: CASSLRAVSDTQYF
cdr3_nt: TGTGCCAGCAGTTTACGGGCAGTCTCAGATACGCAGTATTTT

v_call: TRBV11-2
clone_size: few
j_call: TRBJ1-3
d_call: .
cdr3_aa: CASSLLSLTRLDSGNTIYF
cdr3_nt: TGTGCCAGCAGCCTGCTTTCTCTAACCAGACTGGACTCTGGAAACACCATATATTTT

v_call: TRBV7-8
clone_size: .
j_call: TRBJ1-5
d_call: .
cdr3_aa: CASSLARRPQHF
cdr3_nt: TGTGCCAGCAGCTTAGCGAGGAGGCCCCAGCATTTT

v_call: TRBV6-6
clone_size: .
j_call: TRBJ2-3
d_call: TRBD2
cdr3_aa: CASIRAGGVDTQYF
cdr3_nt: TGTGCCAGCATCCGAGCGGGAGGGGTAGATACGCAGTATTTT

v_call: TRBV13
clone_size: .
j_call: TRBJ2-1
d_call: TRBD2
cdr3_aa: CASSATGTSGSDEQFF
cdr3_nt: TGTGCCAGCAGCGCCACGGGGACTAGCGGGAGTGACGAGCAGTTCTTC

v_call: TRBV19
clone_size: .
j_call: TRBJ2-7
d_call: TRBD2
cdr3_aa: CASSMGLADEQYF
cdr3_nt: TGTGCTAGTAGTATGGGACTAGCGGACGAGCAGTACTTC

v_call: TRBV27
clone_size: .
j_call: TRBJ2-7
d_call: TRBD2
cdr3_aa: CASSFKLAGDEQYF
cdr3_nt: TGTGCCAGCAGTTTTAAACTAGCGGGAGACGAGCAGTACTTC

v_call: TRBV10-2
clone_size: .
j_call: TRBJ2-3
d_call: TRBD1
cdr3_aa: CASSATGVADTQYF
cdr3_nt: TGCGCCAGCAGTGCAACAGGGGTTGCCGATACGCAGTATTTT

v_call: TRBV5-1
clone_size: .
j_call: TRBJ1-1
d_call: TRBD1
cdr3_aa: CASSLRPGTGRDTEAFF
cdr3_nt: TGCGCCAGCAGCCTACGTCCCGGGACAGGTAGGGACACTGAAGCTTTCTTT

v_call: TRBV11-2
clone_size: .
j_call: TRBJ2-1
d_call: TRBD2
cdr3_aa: CASSLRDYYNEQFF
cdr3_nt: TGTGCCAGCAGTTTACGGGACTATTACAATGAGCAGTTCTTC

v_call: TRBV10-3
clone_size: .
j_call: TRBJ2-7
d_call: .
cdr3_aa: CAISESRDPTYEQYF
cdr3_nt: TGTGCCATCAGTGAGAGCCGGGACCCAACCTACGAGCAGTACTTC

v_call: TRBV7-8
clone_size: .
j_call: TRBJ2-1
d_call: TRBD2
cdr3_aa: CASSPPGLVYNEQFF
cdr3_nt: TGTGCCAGCAGCCCCCCGGGACTAGTCTACAATGAGCAGTTCTTC

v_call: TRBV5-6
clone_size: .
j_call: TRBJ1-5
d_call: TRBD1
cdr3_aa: CASSFGQGRNQPQHF
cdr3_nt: TGTGCCAGCAGCTTCGGACAGGGACGCAATCAGCCCCAGCATTTT

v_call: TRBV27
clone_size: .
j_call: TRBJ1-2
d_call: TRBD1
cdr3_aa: CASSFRDRVGGYTF
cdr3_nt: TGTGCCAGCAGTTTCCGGGACAGGGTAGGAGGCTACACCTTC

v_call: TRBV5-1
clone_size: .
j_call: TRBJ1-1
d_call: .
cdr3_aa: CASSVRPPPGVNTEAFF
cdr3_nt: TGCGCCAGCAGCGTAAGACCGCCCCCCGGGGTGAACACTGAAGCTTTCTTT

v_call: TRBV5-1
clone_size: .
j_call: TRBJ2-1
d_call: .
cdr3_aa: CASSTAPSYNEQFF
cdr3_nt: TGCGCCAGCAGCACGGCCCCCTCCTACAATGAGCAGTTCTTC

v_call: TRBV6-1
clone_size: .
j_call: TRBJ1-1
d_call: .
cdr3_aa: CASIPWNTEAFF
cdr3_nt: TGTGCCAGCATCCCTTGGAACACTGAAGCTTTCTTT

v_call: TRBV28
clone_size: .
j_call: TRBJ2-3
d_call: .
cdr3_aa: CASSDSGLTDTQYF
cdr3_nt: TGTGCCAGCAGCGATAGCGGCCTCACAGATACGCAGTATTTT

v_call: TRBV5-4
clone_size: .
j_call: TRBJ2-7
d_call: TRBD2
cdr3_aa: CASSFGTSGTYEQYF
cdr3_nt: TGTGCCAGCAGCTTCGGGACTAGCGGGACCTACGAGCAGTACTTC

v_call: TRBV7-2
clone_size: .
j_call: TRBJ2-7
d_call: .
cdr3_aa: CASSPSGSFYEQYF
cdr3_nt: TGTGCCAGCAGCCCGTCTGGGAGCTTCTACGAGCAGTACTTC

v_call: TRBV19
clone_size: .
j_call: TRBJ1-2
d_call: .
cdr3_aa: CASSQQDIYGYTF
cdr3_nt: TGTGCCAGTAGTCAACAGGATATCTATGGCTACACCTTC

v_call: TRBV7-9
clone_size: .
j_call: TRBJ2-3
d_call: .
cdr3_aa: CASSPLGARFTDTQYF
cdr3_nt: TGTGCCAGCAGCCCCCTCGGAGCCAGGTTCACAGATACGCAGTATTTT

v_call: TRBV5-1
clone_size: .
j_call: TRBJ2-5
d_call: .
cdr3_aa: CASSLAVQETQYF
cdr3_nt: TGCGCCAGCAGCTTGGCCGTCCAAGAGACCCAGTACTTC

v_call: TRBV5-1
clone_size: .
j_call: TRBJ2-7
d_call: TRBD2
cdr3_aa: CAHGGGVSPIKEYEQYF
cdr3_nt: TGCGCCCACGGGGGGGGAGTGTCCCCGATAAAGGAATACGAGCAGTACTTC

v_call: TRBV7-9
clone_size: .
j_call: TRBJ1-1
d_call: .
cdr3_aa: CASSEEKAFF
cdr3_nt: TGTGCCAGCAGCGAGGAAAAAGCTTTCTTT

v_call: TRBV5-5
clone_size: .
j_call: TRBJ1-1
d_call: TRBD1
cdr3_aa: CASSRIAGGVSTEAFF
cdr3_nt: TGTGCCAGCAGTCGTATCGCAGGGGGCGTTAGCACTGAAGCTTTCTTT

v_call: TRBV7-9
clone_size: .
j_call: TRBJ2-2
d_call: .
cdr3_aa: CASRATGEKAGELFF
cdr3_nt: TGTGCCAGCAGAGCGACAGGAGAAAAGGCCGGGGAGCTGTTTTTT

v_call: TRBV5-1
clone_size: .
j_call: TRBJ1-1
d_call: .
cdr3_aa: CASSLAQFGTEAFF
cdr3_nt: TGCGCCAGCAGCTTGGCTCAGTTTGGCACTGAAGCTTTCTTT

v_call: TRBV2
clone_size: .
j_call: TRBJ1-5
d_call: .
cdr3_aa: CASSLEGDRSNQPQHF
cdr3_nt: TGTGCCAGCAGTTTGGAAGGGGACCGTAGCAATCAGCCCCAGCATTTT

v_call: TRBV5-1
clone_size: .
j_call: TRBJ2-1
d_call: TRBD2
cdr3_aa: CASSLGGGSGSRDNEQFF
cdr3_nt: TGCGCCAGCAGCTTGGGGGGCGGTAGCGGGAGTCGGGACAATGAGCAGTTCTTC

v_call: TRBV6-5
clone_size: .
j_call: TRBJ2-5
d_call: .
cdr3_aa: CASSPGITETQYF
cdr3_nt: TGTGCCAGCAGCCCGGGAATAACGGAGACCCAGTACTTC

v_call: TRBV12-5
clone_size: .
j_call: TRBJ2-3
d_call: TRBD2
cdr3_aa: CASGLVLGAGGPDTQYF
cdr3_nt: TGTGCTAGTGGTTTAGTGTTGGGAGCGGGAGGGCCGGATACGCAGTATTTT

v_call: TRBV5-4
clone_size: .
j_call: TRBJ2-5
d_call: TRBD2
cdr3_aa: CASSLGRGETQYF
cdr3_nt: TGTGCCAGCAGCTTAGGGCGGGGGGAGACCCAGTACTTC

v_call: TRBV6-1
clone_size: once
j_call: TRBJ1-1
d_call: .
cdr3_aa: CASSALPGVVGEAFF
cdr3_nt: TGTGCCAGCAGCGCCCTCCCAGGGGTGGTGGGTGAAGCTTTCTTT

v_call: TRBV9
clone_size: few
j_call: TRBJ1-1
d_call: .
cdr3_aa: CASSAEPQENTEAFF
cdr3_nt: TGTGCCAGCAGCGCGGAACCCCAGGAGAACACTGAAGCTTTCTTT

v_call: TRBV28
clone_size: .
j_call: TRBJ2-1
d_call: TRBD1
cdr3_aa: CASVQGAYNEQFF
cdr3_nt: TGTGCCAGCGTACAGGGGGCTTACAATGAGCAGTTCTTC

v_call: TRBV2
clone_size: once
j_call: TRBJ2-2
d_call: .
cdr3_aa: CASRVGGELFF
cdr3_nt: TGTGCCAGCCGGGTTGGCGGGGAGCTGTTTTTT

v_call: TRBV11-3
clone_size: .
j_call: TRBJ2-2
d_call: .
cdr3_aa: CASSLAGDGTGELFF
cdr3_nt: TGTGCCAGCAGCTTAGCCGGAGACGGGACCGGGGAGCTGTTTTTT

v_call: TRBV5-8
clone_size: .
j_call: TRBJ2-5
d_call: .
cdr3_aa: CASSFYETQYF
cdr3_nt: TGTGCCAGCAGCTTTTATGAGACCCAGTACTTC

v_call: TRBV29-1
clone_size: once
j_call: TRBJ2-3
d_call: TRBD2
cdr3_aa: CSGTTSGNTDTQYF
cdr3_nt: TGCAGCGGCACGACTAGCGGGAACACAGATACGCAGTATTTT